This TCR beta chain appears in the sequencing data of a study of OX40 agonist ivuxolimab in advanced cancers. This table comes from immunoSEQ multiplex PCR, and its TCRdb copy is limited to in-frame clones, with some not included. Of 44,000 or so clones in the sample, around 80% are singletons; the top ten hold 6.5% to 8%. This sequence originates from an adult with an advanced solid tumor such as melanoma, head and neck, liver or kidney cancer. Sequenced material: CD4+ or CD8+ T cells sorted from blood, taken in a trial of the OX40 agonist ivuxolimab.

The CDR3 loop reads CASSTIAKNIQYF. The CDR3 nucleotides read TGTGCCAGTAGTACTATAGCCAAAAACATTCAGTACTTC. This chain links TRBV19 with TRBJ2-4; no reliable D call. V gave up 4 bases and J gave up 0 bases, with 4 bases separating them. CDR3 length: 13 amino acids. Germline CDR1 reads LNHDA; CDR2 reads SQIVND (reference sequence).